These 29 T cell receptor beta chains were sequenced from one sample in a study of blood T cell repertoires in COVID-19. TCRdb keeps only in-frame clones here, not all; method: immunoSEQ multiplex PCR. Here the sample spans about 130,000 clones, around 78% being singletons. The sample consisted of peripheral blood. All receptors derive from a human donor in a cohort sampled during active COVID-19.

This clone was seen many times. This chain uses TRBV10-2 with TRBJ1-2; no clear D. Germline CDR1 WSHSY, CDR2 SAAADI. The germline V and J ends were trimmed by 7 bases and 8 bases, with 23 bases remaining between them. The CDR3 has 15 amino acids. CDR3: CASTDLGTLLRGYTF. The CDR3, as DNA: TGCGCCAGCACCGACCTTGGCACCCTCCTGAGGGGCTACACCTTC.

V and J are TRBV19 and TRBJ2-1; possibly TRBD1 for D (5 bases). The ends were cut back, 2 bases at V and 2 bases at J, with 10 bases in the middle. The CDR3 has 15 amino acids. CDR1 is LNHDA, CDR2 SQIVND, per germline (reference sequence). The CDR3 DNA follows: TGTGCCAGTAGTATAAGTCAGGGTGCCTACAATGAGCAGTTCTTC. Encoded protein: CASSISQGAYNEQFF.

CDR3 residues: CASSYLTSGETQYF. CDR3 nucleotides: TGTGCCAGCAGTTACCTGACTAGCGGGGAGACCCAGTACTTC. The J gene is TRBJ2-5, the V gene TRBV6-5; the match to TRBD2 covers 10 bases. V trimming: 2 bases; J trimming: 5 bases; junction bases outside the gene matches: 2. This CDR3 comprises 14 residues. CDR1 MNHEY and CDR2 SVGAGI come from the germline V gene.

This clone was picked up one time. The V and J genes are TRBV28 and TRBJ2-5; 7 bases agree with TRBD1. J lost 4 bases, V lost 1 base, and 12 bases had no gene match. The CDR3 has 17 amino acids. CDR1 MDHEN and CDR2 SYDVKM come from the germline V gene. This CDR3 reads CASSLLTHRGIGETQYF. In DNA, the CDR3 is TGTGCCAGCAGTTTATTAACCCACAGGGGTATAGGAGAGACCCAGTACTTC.

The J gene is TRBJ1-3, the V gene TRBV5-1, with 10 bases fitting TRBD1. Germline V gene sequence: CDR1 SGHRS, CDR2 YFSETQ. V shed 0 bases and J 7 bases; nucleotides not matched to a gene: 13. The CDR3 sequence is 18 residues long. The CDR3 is CASSLEGTGDPNWNTIYF. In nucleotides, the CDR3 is TGCGCCAGCAGCTTGGAGGGGACAGGGGATCCAAACTGGAACACCATATATTTT.

The CDR3 DNA sequence: TGTGCCAGCTGTACACCGAACACTGAAGCTTTCTTT. Protein sequence: CASCTPNTEAFF. The chain joins TRBV28 to TRBJ1-1; no firm D call. The germline V gene encodes CDR1 MDHEN and CDR2 SYDVKM. Trimming removed 8 bases from V and 1 base from J, with 8 bases in between. CDR3 length: 12 amino acids. Full variable domain (remainder filled in from reference TRBV28 and TRBJ1-1): DVKVTQSSRYLVKRTGEKVFLECVQDMDHENMFWYRQDPGLGLRLIYFSYDVKMKEKGDIPEGYSVSREKKERFSLILESASTNQTSMYLCASCTPNTEAFFGQGTRLTVV.

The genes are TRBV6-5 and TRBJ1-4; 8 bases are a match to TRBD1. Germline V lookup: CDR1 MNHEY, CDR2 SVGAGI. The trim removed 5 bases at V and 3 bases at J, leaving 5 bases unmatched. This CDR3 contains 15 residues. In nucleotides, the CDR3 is TGTGCCAGCAGTAGACAGGGGAAGCCTAATGAAAAACTGTTTTTT. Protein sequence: CASSRQGKPNEKLFF.

The CDR3 region has the DNA TGTGCCAGCACTCCGCCGGGACTCAATAATGAAAAACTGTTTTTT. Its protein is CASTPPGLNNEKLFF. The chain carries TRBV21-1 and TRBJ1-4. TRBV21-1 is reported as a pseudogene. The length of the CDR3 is 15 residues.

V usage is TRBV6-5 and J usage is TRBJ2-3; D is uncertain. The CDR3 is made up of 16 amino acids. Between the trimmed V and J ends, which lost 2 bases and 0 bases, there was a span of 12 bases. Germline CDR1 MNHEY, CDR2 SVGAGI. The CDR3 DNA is TGTGCCAGCAGTTACAACCTACAGTTGAGCACAGATACGCAGTATTTT. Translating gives CASSYNLQLSTDTQYF.

The CDR3 reads CASSEFRDREETQYF. In DNA, the CDR3 is TGCGCCAGCAGTGAGTTTCGAGACAGGGAAGAGACCCAGTACTTC. The chain has TRBV10-1 and TRBJ2-5; 7 nucleotides agree with TRBD1. CDR3 size: 15 residues. Germline trimming cut 1 base from V and 3 bases from J; bases unmatched to any gene: 5. Germline V CDR1 and CDR2: WNHNN, SYGVQD (reference sequence).

CDR3 in amino acids: CASSFSGTGHQPQHF. The CDR3 region has the DNA TGTGCCAGCAGTTTTTCCGGGACAGGGCATCAGCCCCAGCATTTT. The V gene is TRBV6-5, the J gene TRBJ1-5; 9 positions match TRBD1. V dropped 4 bases and J dropped 5; count of bases not matched to a gene: 6. The germline V gene encodes CDR1 MNHEY and CDR2 SVGAGI. The CDR3 is 15 residues long.

CDR3 sequence reads: CASSSWDSVTDTQYF. The DNA for the CDR3 is TGTGCCAGCAGCTCCTGGGACTCGGTCACAGATACGCAGTATTTT. The chain links TRBV7-9 to TRBJ2-3; tentatively, D is TRBD2 (6 bases). Germline CDR1 and CDR2: SEHNR and FQNEAQ (reference sequence). The V and J ends lost 4 bases and 2 bases respectively, with 13 bases between them. CDR3 size: 15 residues.

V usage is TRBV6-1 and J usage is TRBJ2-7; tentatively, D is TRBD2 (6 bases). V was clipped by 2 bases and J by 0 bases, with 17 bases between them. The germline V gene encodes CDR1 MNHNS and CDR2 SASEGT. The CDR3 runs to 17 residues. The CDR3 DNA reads TGTGCCAGCAGTGAACCCGCCGGGAGAGGGATCTCCTACGAGCAGTACTTC. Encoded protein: CASSEPAGRGISYEQYF.

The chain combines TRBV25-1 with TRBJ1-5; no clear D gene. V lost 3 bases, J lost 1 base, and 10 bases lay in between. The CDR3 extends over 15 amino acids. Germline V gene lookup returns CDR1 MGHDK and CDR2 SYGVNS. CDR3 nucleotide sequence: TGTGCCAGCAGTGACCGGCCCGGGAGCAATCAGCCCCAGCATTTT. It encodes CASSDRPGSNQPQHF.

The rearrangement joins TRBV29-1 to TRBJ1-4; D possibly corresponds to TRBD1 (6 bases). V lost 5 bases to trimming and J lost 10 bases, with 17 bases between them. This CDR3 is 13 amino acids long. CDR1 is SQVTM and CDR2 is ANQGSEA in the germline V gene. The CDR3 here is CSVSKGGLAKLFF. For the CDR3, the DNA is TGCAGCGTTAGCAAGGGGGGGTTGGCAAAACTGTTTTTT. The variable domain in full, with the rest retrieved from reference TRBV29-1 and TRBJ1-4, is SAVISQKPSRDICQRGTSLTIQCQVDSQVTMMFWYRQQPGQSLTLIATANQGSEATYESGFVIDKFPISRPNLTFSTLTVSNMSPEDSSIYLCSVSKGGLAKLFFGSGTQLSVL.

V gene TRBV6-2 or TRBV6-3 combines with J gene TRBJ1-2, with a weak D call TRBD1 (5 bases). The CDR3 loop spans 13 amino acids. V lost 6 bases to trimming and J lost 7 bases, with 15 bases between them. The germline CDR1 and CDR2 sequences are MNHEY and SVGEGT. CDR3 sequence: CASSHLAGLGYTF. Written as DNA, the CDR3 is TGTGCCAGCAGCCATCTGGCAGGGCTTGGCTACACCTTC.

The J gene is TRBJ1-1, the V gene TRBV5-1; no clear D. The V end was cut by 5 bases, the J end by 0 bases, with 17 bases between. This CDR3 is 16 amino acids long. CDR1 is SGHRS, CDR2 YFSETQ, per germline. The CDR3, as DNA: TGCGCCAGCAGAAACAGTCCCTTAATGATGAACACTGAAGCTTTCTTT. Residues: CASRNSPLMMNTEAFF.

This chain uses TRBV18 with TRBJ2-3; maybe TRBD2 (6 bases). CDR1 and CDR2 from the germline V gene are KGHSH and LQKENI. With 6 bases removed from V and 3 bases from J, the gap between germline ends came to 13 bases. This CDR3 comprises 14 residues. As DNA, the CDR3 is TGTGCCAGCTCTAACTCAGGGAGGACAGATACGCAGTATTTT. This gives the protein CASSNSGRTDTQYF. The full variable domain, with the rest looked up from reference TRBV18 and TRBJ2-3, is NAGVMQNPRHLVRRRGQEARLRCSPMKGHSHVYWYRQLPEEGLKFMVYLQKENIIDESGMPKERFSAEFPKEGPSILRIQQVVRGDSAAYFCASSNSGRTDTQYFGPGTRLTVL.

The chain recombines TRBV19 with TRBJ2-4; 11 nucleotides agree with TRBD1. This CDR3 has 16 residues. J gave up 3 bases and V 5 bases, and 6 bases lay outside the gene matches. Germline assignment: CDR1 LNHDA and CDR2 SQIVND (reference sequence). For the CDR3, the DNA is TGTGCCAGTAGTGTGACCGGGACAGGGGGCAAAAACATTCAGTACTTC. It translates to CASSVTGTGGKNIQYF.

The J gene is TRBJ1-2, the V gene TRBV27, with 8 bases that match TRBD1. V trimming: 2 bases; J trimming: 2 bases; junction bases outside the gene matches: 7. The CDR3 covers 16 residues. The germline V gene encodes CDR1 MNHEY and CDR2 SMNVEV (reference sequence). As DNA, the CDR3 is TGTGCCAGCAGTTTACTTGGGACAGGCCAAAACTATGGCTACACCTTC. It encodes CASSLLGTGQNYGYTF.

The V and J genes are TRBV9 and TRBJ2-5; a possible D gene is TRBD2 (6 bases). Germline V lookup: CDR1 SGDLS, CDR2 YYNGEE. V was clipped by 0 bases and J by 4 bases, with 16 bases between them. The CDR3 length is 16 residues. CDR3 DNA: TGTGCCAGCAGCGTAGTCAGCGGGCAGGGTCGAGAGACCCAGTACTTC. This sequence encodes CASSVVSGQGRETQYF.

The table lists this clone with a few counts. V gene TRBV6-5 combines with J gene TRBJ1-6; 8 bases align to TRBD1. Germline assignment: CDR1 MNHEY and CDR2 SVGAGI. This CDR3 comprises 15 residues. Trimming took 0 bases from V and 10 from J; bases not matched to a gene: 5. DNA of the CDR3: TGTGCCAGCAGTTACTCGACAGGGGACTCATCACCCCTCCACTTT. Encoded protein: CASSYSTGDSSPLHF.

This CDR3 reads CAWSPADRVVGYTF. The CDR3 coding sequence is TGTGCCTGGAGTCCGGCCGACAGGGTGGTTGGCTACACCTTC. The chain combines TRBV30 with TRBJ1-2; 7 bases line up with TRBD1. Per the germline V gene, CDR1 is GTSNPN and CDR2 is SVGIG (reference sequence). With 2 bases clipped from V and 7 bases from J, the junction kept 10 bases outside the gene matches. The CDR3 has 14 amino acids.

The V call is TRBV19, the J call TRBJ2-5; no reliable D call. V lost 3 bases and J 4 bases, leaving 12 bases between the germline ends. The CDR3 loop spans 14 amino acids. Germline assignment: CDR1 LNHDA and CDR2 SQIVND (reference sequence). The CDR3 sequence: CASSIGSVGETQYF. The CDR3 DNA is TGTGCCAGTAGTATCGGGTCCGTGGGAGAGACCCAGTACTTC.

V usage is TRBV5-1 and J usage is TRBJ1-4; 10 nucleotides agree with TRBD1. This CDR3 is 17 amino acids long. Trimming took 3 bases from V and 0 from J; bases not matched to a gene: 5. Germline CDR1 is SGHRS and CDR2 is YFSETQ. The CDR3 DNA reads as TGCGCCAGCAGCTGGCTGGGACAGGGGACAACTAATGAAAAACTGTTTTTT. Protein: CASSWLGQGTTNEKLFF. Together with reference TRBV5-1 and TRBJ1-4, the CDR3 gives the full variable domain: KAGVTQTPRYLIKTRGQQVTLSCSPISGHRSVSWYQQTPGQGLQFLFEYFSETQRNKGNFPGRFSGRQFSNSRSEMNVSTLELGDSALYLCASSWLGQGTTNEKLFFGSGTQLSVL.

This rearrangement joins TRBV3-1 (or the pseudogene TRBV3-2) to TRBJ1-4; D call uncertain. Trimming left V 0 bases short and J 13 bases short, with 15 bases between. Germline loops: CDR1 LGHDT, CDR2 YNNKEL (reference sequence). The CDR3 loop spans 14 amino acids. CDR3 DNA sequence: TGTGCCAGCAGCCAAGATGAGGGAGGGAAGGGACTGTTTTTT. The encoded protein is CASSQDEGGKGLFF.

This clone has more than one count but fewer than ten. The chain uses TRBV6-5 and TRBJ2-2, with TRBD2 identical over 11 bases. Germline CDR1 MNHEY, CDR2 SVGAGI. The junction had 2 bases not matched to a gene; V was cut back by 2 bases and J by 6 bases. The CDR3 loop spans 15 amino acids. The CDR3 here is CASSYATSGAGELFF. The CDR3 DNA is TGTGCCAGCAGTTACGCGACTAGCGGGGCCGGGGAGCTGTTTTTT.

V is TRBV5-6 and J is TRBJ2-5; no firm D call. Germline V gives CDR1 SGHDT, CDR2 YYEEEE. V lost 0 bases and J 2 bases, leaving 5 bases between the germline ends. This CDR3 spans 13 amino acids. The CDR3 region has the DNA TGTGCCAGCAGCTTGGTGGCACAAGAGACCCAGTACTTC. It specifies CASSLVAQETQYF.

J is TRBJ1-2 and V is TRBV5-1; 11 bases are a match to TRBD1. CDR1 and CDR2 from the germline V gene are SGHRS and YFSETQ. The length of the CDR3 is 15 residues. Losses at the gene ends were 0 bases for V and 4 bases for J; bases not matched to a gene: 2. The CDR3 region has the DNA TGCGCCAGCAGCTTGGGGACAGGGGGCTCCTATGGCTACACCTTC. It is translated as CASSLGTGGSYGYTF. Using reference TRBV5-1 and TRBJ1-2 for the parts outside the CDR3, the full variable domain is KAGVTQTPRYLIKTRGQQVTLSCSPISGHRSVSWYQQTPGQGLQFLFEYFSETQRNKGNFPGRFSGRQFSNSRSEMNVSTLELGDSALYLCASSLGTGGSYGYTFGSGTRLTVV.